Sequencing of this T cell receptor (beta chain) was carried out in a study of molecular identifiers for immune sequencing clone quantification. This clonotype was seen many times. Bulk libraries came from a prior protocol with listed TCR primers. TCRdb itself ran the PCR reads through MiXCR, one entry per CDR3 protein. The table records hundreds of thousands of distinct CDR3 sequences, roughly 25% of them present only once. In the sort, naive CD8 T cells were defined as CD8+CD4-CCR7+CD45RA+. Germline CDR1 and CDR2: ENHRY and SYGVKD. V was clipped by 3 bases and J by 2 bases; unmatched bases: 4. The CDR3 runs to 15 residues.

The specimen was naive CD8+ T cells from blood, with Jurkat cell RNA spiked in. Stated subset: FACS-sorted CD8+CD4-CCR7+CD45RA+ naive T cells. The V call is TRBV10-3, the J call TRBJ1-1; 9 bases agree with TRBD1. The TCR originated in a human donor in good health. Some libraries in this study had Jurkat cell RNA spiked in. The CDR3 spells CAISDLGQGNTEAFF. The CDR3 nucleotides read TGTGCCATCAGTGATTTGGGACAGGGAAACACTGAAGCTTTCTTT.